This T cell receptor (beta chain) was profiled in a study of blood T cell repertoires in COVID-19. Turning to the study itself: Italy, Spain and the United States were the sources of the convalescent and acute COVID-19 samples. From T cells, B-cell-depleted T cells, or PBMCs came the material, which was cDNA or gDNA.

Seattle's cohort entered during active infection and was followed longitudinally. Original processing notes: Counts of nucleated cells, estimated from reference gene primer amplification, were obtained. Only in-frame clones appear in the TCRdb table, and some are missing; sequencing was by immunoSEQ multiplex PCR. The DNA gave D and trimming, while V, J and clone size come from that table. The sample includes fewer than 200,000 clones, around 93% of them seen just once. The sequence derives from a man younger than 40 with COVID-19, enrolled during active disease. The sample comprised peripheral blood.

The CDR3 region is CASSFQPGTEAFF. CDR3 nucleotide sequence: TGTGCCAGCAGTTTCCAACCAGGGACTGAAGCTTTCTTT. The chain recombines TRBV12-3 or TRBV12-4 with TRBJ1-1, with D perhaps matching TRBD1 (5 bases). V was pared by 3 bases and J by 5 bases, with 10 bases between. The CDR3 is 13 residues long.